The present T cell receptor (beta chain) was sequenced within a study of T cell responses to AZD1222 COVID-19 vaccine. The study, taken as a whole, reports: Donors were largely white British and mainly female; clonal diversity was possibly underestimated. The breadth and depth of Spike-specific TCRs increased once two AZD1222 doses had been given. Regions 160-218 and 743-854 dominated among vaccine-associated CD4 TCRs spanning spike.

The germline V and J ends were trimmed by 0 bases and 4 bases, with 4 bases remaining between them. CDR1 and CDR2 (germline): MNHEY, SVGEGT. The CDR3 totals 13 residues. The assay was immunoSEQ multiplex PCR, and TCRdb's table has in-frame clones only and misses some. This sample yields 100,000 to 140,000 clones, of which 91% are seen a single time; around 20% belongs to the top ten. The table lists this clone with a few counts. Antigen unknown. The receptor was derived from an adult in good health. The specimen was peripheral blood, collected on day 0 of AZD1222 vaccination. This chain connects TRBV6-2 or TRBV6-3 to TRBJ1-5; D is unresolved. The CDR3 bases are TGTGCCAGCAGTTACTCGAAGAATCAGCCCCAGCATTTT. This sequence encodes CASSYSKNQPQHF.